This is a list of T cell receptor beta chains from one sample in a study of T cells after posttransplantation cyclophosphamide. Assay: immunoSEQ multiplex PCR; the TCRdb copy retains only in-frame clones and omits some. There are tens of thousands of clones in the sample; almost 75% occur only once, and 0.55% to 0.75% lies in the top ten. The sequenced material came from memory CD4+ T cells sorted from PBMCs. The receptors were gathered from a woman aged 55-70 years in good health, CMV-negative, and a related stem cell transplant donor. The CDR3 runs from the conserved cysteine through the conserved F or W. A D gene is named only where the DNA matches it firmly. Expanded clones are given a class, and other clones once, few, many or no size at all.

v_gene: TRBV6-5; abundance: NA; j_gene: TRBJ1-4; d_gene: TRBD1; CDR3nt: TGTGCCAGCCAAGACAGGGGGCAGAGTGAAAAACTGTTTTTT; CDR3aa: CASQDRGQSEKLFF
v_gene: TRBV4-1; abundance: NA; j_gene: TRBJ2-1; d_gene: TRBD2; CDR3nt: TGCGCCAGCAGCCATGTAGATATGGGACTAACTTACTACAATGAGCAGTTCTTC; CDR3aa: CASSHVDMGLTYYNEQFF
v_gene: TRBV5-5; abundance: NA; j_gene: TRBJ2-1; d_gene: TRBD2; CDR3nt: TGTGCCAGCAGTCGCGGGGCCGGAATTGCGGGACTAGCGAACAATGAGCAGTTCTTC; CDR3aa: CASSRGAGIAGLANNEQFF
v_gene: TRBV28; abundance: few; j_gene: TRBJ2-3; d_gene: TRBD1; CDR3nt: TGTGCCAGCATCCTCCGGACAGGGGGCACAGATACGCAGTATTTT; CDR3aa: CASILRTGGTDTQYF
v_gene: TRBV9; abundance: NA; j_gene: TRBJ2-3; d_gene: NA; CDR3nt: TGTGCCAGCAGCGTAGACGGGACAGATACGCAGTATTTT; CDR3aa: CASSVDGTDTQYF
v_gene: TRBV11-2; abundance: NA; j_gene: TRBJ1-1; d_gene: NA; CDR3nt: TGTGCCAGCAGCCCAAACACGATGAACACTGAAGCTTTCTTT; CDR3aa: CASSPNTMNTEAFF
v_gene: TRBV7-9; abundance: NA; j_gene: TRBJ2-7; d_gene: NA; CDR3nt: TGTGCCAGCGGGGCTGACTCCTACGAGCAGTACTTC; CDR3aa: CASGADSYEQYF
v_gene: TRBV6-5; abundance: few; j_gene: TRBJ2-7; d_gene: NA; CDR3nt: TGTGCCAGCAGTTACCGGGGGACCAGCTCCTACGAGCAGTACTTC; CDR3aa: CASSYRGTSSYEQYF
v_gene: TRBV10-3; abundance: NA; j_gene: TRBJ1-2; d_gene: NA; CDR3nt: TGTGCCGCGGGGGATGGGATTTCCTATGGCTACACCTTC; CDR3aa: CAAGDGISYGYTF
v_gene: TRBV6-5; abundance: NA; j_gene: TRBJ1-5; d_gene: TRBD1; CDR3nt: TGTGCCAGCAGAAAGGACAGGACTCGCAATCAGCCCCAGCATTTT; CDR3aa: CASRKDRTRNQPQHF
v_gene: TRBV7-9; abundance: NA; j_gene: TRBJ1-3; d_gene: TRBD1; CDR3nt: TGTGCCAGCAGTAACGGCAGGGGGCTAGTAAACACCATATATTTT; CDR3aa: CASSNGRGLVNTIYF
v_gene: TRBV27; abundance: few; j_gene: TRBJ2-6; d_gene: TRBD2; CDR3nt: TGTGCCAGCAGTTTGAGGAGGCCCCAGGAGCGGGAGGGCCATTACGGGGCCAACGTCCTGACTTTC; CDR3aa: CASSLRRPQEREGHYGANVLTF
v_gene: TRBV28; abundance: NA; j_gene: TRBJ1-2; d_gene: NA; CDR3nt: TGTGCCAGCCACAGGGCTAACTATGGCTACACCTTC; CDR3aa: CASHRANYGYTF
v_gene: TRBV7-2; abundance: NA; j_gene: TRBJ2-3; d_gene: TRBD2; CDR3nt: TGTGCCGGCGGACTAGCGGGCCACACAGATACGCAGTATTTT; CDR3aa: CAGGLAGHTDTQYF
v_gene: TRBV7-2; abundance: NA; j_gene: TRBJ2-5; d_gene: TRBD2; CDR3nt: TGTGCCAGCAGCTTAGGTAGCGGGAGGGGCGGACGAGAGACCCAGTACTTC; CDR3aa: CASSLGSGRGGRETQYF
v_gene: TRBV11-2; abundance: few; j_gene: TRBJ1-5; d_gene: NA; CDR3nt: TGTGCCAGCAGCTTAATCGTGAATCAGCCCCAGCATTTT; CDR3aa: CASSLIVNQPQHF
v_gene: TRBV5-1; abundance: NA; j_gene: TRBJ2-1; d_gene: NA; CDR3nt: TGCGCCAGCAGCTTGGTCGCGGGGGCTTACAATGAGCAGTTCTTC; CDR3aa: CASSLVAGAYNEQFF
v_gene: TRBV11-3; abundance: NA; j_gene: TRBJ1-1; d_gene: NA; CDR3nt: TGTGCCAGCAGCCGAACACCGTTCACTGAAGCTTTCTTT; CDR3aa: CASSRTPFTEAFF
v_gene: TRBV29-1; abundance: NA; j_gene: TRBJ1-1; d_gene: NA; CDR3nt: TGCAGCGTTGAAGCCCTTGACAGGTTAGAAGCTTTCTTT; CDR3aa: CSVEALDRLEAFF
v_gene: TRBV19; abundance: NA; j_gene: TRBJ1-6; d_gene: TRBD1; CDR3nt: TGTGCCAGTGGACAGGGAAATTCACCCCTCCACTTT; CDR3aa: CASGQGNSPLHF
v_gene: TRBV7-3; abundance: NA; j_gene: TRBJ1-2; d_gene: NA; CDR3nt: TGTGCCAGCTCCCCCTGCCAGCAGCCATCCTCCAGGCGTGGCTACACCTTC; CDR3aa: CASSPCQQPSSRRGYTF
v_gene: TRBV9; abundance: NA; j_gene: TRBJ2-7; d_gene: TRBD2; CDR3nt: TGTGCCAGCAGCGTAGGACTAGCGGAGTCCTACGAGCAGTACTTC; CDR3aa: CASSVGLAESYEQYF
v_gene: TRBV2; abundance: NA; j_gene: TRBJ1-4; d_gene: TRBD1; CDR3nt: TGTGCCAGCAGTAGTCCGGGACAGAAAAATGAAAAACTGTTTTTT; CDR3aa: CASSSPGQKNEKLFF
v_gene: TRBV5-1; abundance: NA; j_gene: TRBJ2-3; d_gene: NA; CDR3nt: TGCGCCAGCAGCTTGACAGGGAGCACAGATACGCAGTATTTT; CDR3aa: CASSLTGSTDTQYF
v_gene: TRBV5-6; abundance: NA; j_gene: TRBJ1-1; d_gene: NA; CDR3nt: TGTGCCAGCAGCCGGGGGGACCTGATGAACACTGAAGCTTTCTTT; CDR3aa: CASSRGDLMNTEAFF
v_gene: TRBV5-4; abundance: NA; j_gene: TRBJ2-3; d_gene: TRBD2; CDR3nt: TGTGCCAGCAGCTTGGATAGCGGGGGGGCCGCGCAGTATTTT; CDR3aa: CASSLDSGGAAQYF
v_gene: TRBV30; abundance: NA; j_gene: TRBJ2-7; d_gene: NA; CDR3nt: TGTGCCTGGAGTGCACAGGGCTCCTACGAGCAGTACTTC; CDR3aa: CAWSAQGSYEQYF
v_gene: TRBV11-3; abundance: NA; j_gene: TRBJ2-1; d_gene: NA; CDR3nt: TGTGCCAGCAGCTTAGATGGGGCAGGGGGCGGGAGGCAGTTCTTC; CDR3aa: CASSLDGAGGGRQFF
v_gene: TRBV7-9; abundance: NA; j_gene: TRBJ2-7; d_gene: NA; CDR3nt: TGTGCCAGCAGCAATATCCACGAGCAGTACTTC; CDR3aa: CASSNIHEQYF
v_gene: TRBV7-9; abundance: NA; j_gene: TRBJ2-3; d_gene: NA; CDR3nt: TGTGCCAGCAGCCGAACTGTGCTCACAGATACGCAGTATTTT; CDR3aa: CASSRTVLTDTQYF
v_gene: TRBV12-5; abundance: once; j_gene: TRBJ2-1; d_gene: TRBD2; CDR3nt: TGTGCTAGTGGTTTGGCCCCGAAGGGACTAGCTTCCAATGAGCAGTTCTTC; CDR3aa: CASGLAPKGLASNEQFF
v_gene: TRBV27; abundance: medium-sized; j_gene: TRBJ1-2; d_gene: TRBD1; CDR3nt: TGTGCCAGCAGTTCCACAGGGGGTTACGGCTACACCTTC; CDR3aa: CASSSTGGYGYTF
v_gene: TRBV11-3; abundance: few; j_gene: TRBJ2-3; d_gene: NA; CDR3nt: TGTGCCAGCAGCTTAGGGTCAGGGCATACAGATACGCAGTATTTT; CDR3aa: CASSLGSGHTDTQYF
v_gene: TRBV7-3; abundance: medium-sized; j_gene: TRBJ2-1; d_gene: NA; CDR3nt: TGTGCCAGCAGCGAGGGACACGATTTCAATGAGCAGTTCTTC; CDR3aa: CASSEGHDFNEQFF
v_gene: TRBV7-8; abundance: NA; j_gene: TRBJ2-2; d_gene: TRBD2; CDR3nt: TGTGCCAGCAGTCGTACTAGCGGGGGGACCTTCACCGGGGAGCTGTTTTTT; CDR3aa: CASSRTSGGTFTGELFF
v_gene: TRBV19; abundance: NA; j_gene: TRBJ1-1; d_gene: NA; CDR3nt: TGTGCCAGTAGTCTGAGACTTCCGAACACTGAAGCTTTCTTT; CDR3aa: CASSLRLPNTEAFF
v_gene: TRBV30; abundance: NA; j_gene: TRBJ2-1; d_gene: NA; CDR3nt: TGTGCCTGGAGTGGGGCCAAGACGCCCCCCTACAATGAGCAGTTCTTC; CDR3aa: CAWSGAKTPPYNEQFF
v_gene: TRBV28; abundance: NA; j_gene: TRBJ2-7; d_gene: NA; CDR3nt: TGTGCCAGCAGCCCTCTCTTCAGCTCCTACGAGCAGTACTTC; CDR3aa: CASSPLFSSYEQYF
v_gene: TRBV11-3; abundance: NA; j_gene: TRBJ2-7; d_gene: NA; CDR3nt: TGTGCCAGCAGCCATCCGCAGTGGGCCGGAGGGGGCGCGGAGCAGTACTTC; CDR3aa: CASSHPQWAGGGAEQYF
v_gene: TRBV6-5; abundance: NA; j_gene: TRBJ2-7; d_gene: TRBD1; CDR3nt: TGTGCCAGCAGTTACCGGGACAGGGGGACCTACGAGCAGTACTTC; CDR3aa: CASSYRDRGTYEQYF
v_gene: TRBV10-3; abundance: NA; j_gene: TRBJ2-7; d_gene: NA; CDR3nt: TGTGCCATCAGTGAAGCGCAGGGGGGCGAGCAGTACTTC; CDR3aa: CAISEAQGGEQYF
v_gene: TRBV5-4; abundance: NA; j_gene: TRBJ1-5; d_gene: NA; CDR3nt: TGTGCCAGCAGCTTGGACAGGGCGAGCCAGCATTTT; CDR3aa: CASSLDRASQHF
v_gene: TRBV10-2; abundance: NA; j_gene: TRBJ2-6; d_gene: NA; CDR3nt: TGCGCCAGCAGGGGTGCTAGCTCTGGGGCCAACGTCCTGACTTTC; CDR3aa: CASRGASSGANVLTF
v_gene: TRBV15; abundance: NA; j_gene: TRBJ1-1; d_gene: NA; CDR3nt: TGTGCCACCAGCAGTAGGAACACTGAAGCTTTCTTT; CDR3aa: CATSSRNTEAFF
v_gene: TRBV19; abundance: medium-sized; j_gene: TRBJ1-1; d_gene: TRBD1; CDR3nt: TGTGCCAGTAGCGCGACAGGGTCTCGCACTGAAGCTTTCTTT; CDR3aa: CASSATGSRTEAFF
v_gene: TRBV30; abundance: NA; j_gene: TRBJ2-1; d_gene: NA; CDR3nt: TGTGCCTGGAGTGGTTGGACAGTCAATGAGCAGTTCTTC; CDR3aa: CAWSGWTVNEQFF
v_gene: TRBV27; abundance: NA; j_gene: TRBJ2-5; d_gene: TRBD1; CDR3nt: TGTGCCAGCAGCCGACAGGGCGGAGAGACCCAGTACTTC; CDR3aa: CASSRQGGETQYF
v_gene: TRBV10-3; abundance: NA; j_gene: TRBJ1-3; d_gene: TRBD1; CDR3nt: TGTGCCATCAGTGGGGGGGACAGGTTCTCTGGAAACACCATATATTTT; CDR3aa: CAISGGDRFSGNTIYF
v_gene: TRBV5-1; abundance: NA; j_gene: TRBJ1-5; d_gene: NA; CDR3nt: TGCGCCAGCAGCTTGGATATCAATCAGCCCCAGCATTTT; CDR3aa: CASSLDINQPQHF
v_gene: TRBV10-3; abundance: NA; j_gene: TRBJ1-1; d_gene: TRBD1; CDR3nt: TGTGCCATCAGTGATACGGACAGGGGTGGCACTGAAGCTTTCTTT; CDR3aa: CAISDTDRGGTEAFF
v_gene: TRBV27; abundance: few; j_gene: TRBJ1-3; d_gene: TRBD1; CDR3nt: TGTGCCAGCAGTCCACTTGGTCCGGGACAGGGCCACACCATATATTTT; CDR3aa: CASSPLGPGQGHTIYF
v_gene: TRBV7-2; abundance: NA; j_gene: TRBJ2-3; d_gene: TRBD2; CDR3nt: TGTGCCAGCAGCTTAGGCGGACTAGTGGGGGATACGCAGTATTTT; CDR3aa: CASSLGGLVGDTQYF
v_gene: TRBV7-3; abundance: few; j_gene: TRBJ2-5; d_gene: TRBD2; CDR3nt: TGTGCCAGCAGTACGCTAGCGGGGAGCCAAGAGACCCAGTACTTC; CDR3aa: CASSTLAGSQETQYF
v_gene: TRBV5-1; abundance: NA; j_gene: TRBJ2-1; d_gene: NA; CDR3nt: TGCGCCAGCAGCGAGGGAATGTCCTACAATGAGCAGTTCTTC; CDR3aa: CASSEGMSYNEQFF
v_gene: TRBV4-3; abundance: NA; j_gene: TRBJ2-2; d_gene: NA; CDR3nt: TGCGCCAGCAGCCAAGATAACCAGGGGTCCGGGGAGCTGTTTTTT; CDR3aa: CASSQDNQGSGELFF
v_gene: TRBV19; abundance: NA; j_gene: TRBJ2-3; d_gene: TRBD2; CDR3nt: TGTGCCAGTAGTGGTCGAGCGGGACTAGCGGCCTCAGATACGCAGTATTTT; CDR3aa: CASSGRAGLAASDTQYF